The clone carrying this T cell receptor beta chain was recorded many times. This entry is derived from a study of T cells in Graves' hyperthyroidism and ophthalmopathy. The TCR beta CDR3 regions underwent amplification using RNA transcripts as the source. TCR CDR3 underwent first-round RT-PCR with the HTBI primer set. TCRdb re-called the multiplex PCR reads with MiXCR, one entry per CDR3 protein. The repertoire has approximately 380,000 distinct CDR3 sequences, about a fifth of them found once; the top ten carry about 4%. The trim removed 3 bases at V and 1 base at J, leaving 3 bases unmatched. CDR1 is SGHTA and CDR2 is FQGNSA in the germline V gene. CDR3 length: 15 amino acids.

The TCR comes from a woman aged 18-29 years with Graves' hyperthyroidism. The sequenced material came from blood. The gene calls are TRBV7-2 and TRBJ2-7, with 10 bases identical to TRBD2. The CDR3 nucleotides read TGTGCCAGCAGCTTGACTAGCGGGTTTTCCTACGAGCAGTACTTC. Protein product: CASSLTSGFSYEQYF.